The rows below give T cell receptor beta chains drawn from one sample of a study of blood T cell repertoires in COVID-19. The repertoire was sequenced with immunoSEQ multiplex PCR; TCRdb's copy has only in-frame clones and lacks some. The sample includes 150,000 or so clones, roughly 86% of them seen just once. The sequencing sample was made of peripheral blood. The receptors come from a man aged 18-30 years with acute or convalescent COVID-19. Each CDR3 is given with its conserved first and last residue. A D gene is named only where the DNA matches it firmly. Clone sizes are given selectively: once, few, many, or a class where the clone is expanded.

d_call: .
cdr3_length: 17
clone_size: few
j_call: TRBJ1-6
v_call: TRBV20-1
cdr3_nt: TGCAGTGCTAGTAGTCCAGCTTGGAGCTCCTATAATTCACCCCTCCACTTT
cdr3_aa: CSASSPAWSSYNSPLHF

d_call: .
cdr3_length: 13
clone_size: .
j_call: TRBJ1-3
v_call: TRBV7-8
cdr3_nt: TGTGCCAGCAGCCCGGGAAGTGGAAACACCATATATTTT
cdr3_aa: CASSPGSGNTIYF

d_call: TRBD2
cdr3_length: 15
clone_size: .
j_call: TRBJ2-2
v_call: TRBV29-1
cdr3_nt: TGCAGCGCCTCGGGAGGGGTAGAAAACACCGGGGAGCTGTTTTTT
cdr3_aa: CSASGGVENTGELFF

d_call: TRBD1
cdr3_length: 17
clone_size: .
j_call: TRBJ1-3
v_call: TRBV5-5
cdr3_nt: TGTGCCAGCAGCTTGGCCGGCCAGGGGGCAGGGGGAAACACCATATATTTT
cdr3_aa: CASSLAGQGAGGNTIYF

d_call: TRBD1
cdr3_length: 15
clone_size: once
j_call: TRBJ2-2
v_call: TRBV28
cdr3_nt: TGTGCCAGCAGTCCAGGGGGTGAGAACACCGGGGAGCTGTTTTTT
cdr3_aa: CASSPGGENTGELFF

d_call: TRBD1
cdr3_length: 20
clone_size: .
j_call: TRBJ1-2
v_call: TRBV18
cdr3_nt: TGTGCCAGCTCACCACCACCGTGGGACAGGGGGCGCCTAGAAGACTATGGCTACACCTTC
cdr3_aa: CASSPPPWDRGRLEDYGYTF

d_call: TRBD1
cdr3_length: 18
clone_size: .
j_call: TRBJ2-2
v_call: TRBV6-1
cdr3_nt: TGTGCCAGCAGTGAAGGGAGGGGACAGGGGGCTTACACCGGGGAGCTGTTTTTT
cdr3_aa: CASSEGRGQGAYTGELFF

d_call: .
cdr3_length: 17
clone_size: .
j_call: TRBJ2-3
v_call: TRBV3-1/TRBV3-2
cdr3_nt: TGTGCCAGCAGCCAAGATCTGAGCGCATCTAGCACAGATACGCAGTATTTT
cdr3_aa: CASSQDLSASSTDTQYF

d_call: .
cdr3_length: 14
clone_size: .
j_call: TRBJ1-1
v_call: TRBV3-1/TRBV3-2
cdr3_nt: TGTGCCAGCAGCCCGCCAGGGAGGAGTACTGAAGCTTTCTTT
cdr3_aa: CASSPPGRSTEAFF

d_call: TRBD2
cdr3_length: 16
clone_size: .
j_call: TRBJ2-7
v_call: TRBV28
cdr3_nt: TGTGCCAGCAGTTTGCCCGGGGCTAGCGGGGTTTACGAGCAGTACTTC
cdr3_aa: CASSLPGASGVYEQYF

d_call: .
cdr3_length: 11
clone_size: .
j_call: TRBJ1-1
v_call: TRBV7-9
cdr3_nt: TGTGCCAGCAGCTTAGGGGGCAGAGCTTTCTTT
cdr3_aa: CASSLGGRAFF

d_call: .
cdr3_length: 11
clone_size: .
j_call: TRBJ2-3
v_call: TRBV7-9
cdr3_nt: TGTGCCAGCAGCTCAACAGATACGCAGTATTTT
cdr3_aa: CASSSTDTQYF

d_call: .
cdr3_length: 12
clone_size: .
j_call: TRBJ1-6
v_call: TRBV28
cdr3_nt: TGTGCCAGCAGTTTATTGTCCGGGTCCCTCCACTTT
cdr3_aa: CASSLLSGSLHF

d_call: TRBD1
cdr3_length: 13
clone_size: .
j_call: TRBJ1-2
v_call: TRBV6-5
cdr3_nt: TGTGCCAGCAGTCGACAGGGGAGCTATGGCTACACCTTC
cdr3_aa: CASSRQGSYGYTF

d_call: TRBD2
cdr3_length: 15
clone_size: few
j_call: TRBJ2-3
v_call: TRBV29-1
cdr3_nt: TGCAGCGTCCCCCACCCCGGGGGGGGCACAGATACGCAGTATTTT
cdr3_aa: CSVPHPGGGTDTQYF

d_call: .
cdr3_length: 15
clone_size: .
j_call: TRBJ1-1
v_call: TRBV3-1/TRBV3-2
cdr3_nt: TGTGCCAGCAGCCAAGAAGGGGGATCCGTGGCTGAAGCTTTCTTT
cdr3_aa: CASSQEGGSVAEAFF

d_call: TRBD1
cdr3_length: 14
clone_size: few
j_call: TRBJ1-1
v_call: TRBV28
cdr3_nt: TGTGCCAGCAGTTCAGGGGGCTCGGACACTGAAGCTTTCTTT
cdr3_aa: CASSSGGSDTEAFF

d_call: .
cdr3_length: 14
clone_size: .
j_call: TRBJ1-2
v_call: TRBV4-1
cdr3_nt: TGCGCCAGCAGCCCCTTCTACCTGAACTATGGCTACACCTTC
cdr3_aa: CASSPFYLNYGYTF

d_call: .
cdr3_length: 13
clone_size: .
j_call: TRBJ1-6
v_call: TRBV5-6
cdr3_nt: TGTGCCGGAATGCGGCAGGGCCGACCACCCCTCCACTTT
cdr3_aa: CAGMRQGRPPLHF

d_call: .
cdr3_length: 15
clone_size: .
j_call: TRBJ2-1
v_call: TRBV30
cdr3_nt: TGTGCCTGGAGTCAGGGCAGCCAAATCGACAATGAGCAGTTCTTC
cdr3_aa: CAWSQGSQIDNEQFF

d_call: TRBD1
cdr3_length: 16
clone_size: .
j_call: TRBJ1-3
v_call: TRBV11-3
cdr3_nt: TGTGCCAGCGGAGCATGGACAGGGGCATTTGGAAACACCATATATTTT
cdr3_aa: CASGAWTGAFGNTIYF

d_call: TRBD1
cdr3_length: 15
clone_size: .
j_call: TRBJ2-1
v_call: TRBV5-1
cdr3_nt: TGCGCCAGCAGCTCGACAGGGGGTAGGGCGGATGAGCAGTTCTTC
cdr3_aa: CASSSTGGRADEQFF

d_call: TRBD1
cdr3_length: 15
clone_size: .
j_call: TRBJ1-6
v_call: TRBV27
cdr3_nt: TGTGCCAGCAGTCGAACAGGGGGCGAGAATTCACCCCTCCACTTT
cdr3_aa: CASSRTGGENSPLHF

d_call: TRBD1
cdr3_length: 13
clone_size: .
j_call: TRBJ1-2
v_call: TRBV28
cdr3_nt: TGTGCCAGCAGTGACACAGGGGGCGAAGGCTACACCTTC
cdr3_aa: CASSDTGGEGYTF

d_call: .
cdr3_length: 15
clone_size: .
j_call: TRBJ2-2
v_call: TRBV30
cdr3_nt: TGTGCCTGGAGTGTATTGGGGGCTGACACCGGGGAGCTGTTTTTT
cdr3_aa: CAWSVLGADTGELFF

d_call: TRBD1
cdr3_length: 14
clone_size: once
j_call: TRBJ1-5
v_call: TRBV27
cdr3_nt: TGTGCCAGCCGACCGGGACAGCTCAATCAGCCCCAGCATTTT
cdr3_aa: CASRPGQLNQPQHF

d_call: TRBD2
cdr3_length: 18
clone_size: .
j_call: TRBJ2-2
v_call: TRBV11-2
cdr3_nt: TGTGCCAGCAGCTTAGGCGTCGGAGCGGGGGGATACACCGGGGAGCTGTTTTTT
cdr3_aa: CASSLGVGAGGYTGELFF

d_call: TRBD2
cdr3_length: 15
clone_size: .
j_call: TRBJ2-5
v_call: TRBV9
cdr3_nt: TGTGCCAGCAGCGATAGCGGGGGGGTGAAAGAGACCCAGTACTTC
cdr3_aa: CASSDSGGVKETQYF

d_call: TRBD1
cdr3_length: 12
clone_size: .
j_call: TRBJ2-4
v_call: TRBV4-1
cdr3_nt: TGCGCCAGCAGCCTAAAGGGGGACAGTCAGTACTTC
cdr3_aa: CASSLKGDSQYF

d_call: TRBD1
cdr3_length: 14
clone_size: .
j_call: TRBJ1-5
v_call: TRBV7-6
cdr3_nt: TGTGCCAGCAGCTTAAGGACAGGGGGGCAGCCCCAGCATTTT
cdr3_aa: CASSLRTGGQPQHF

d_call: TRBD2
cdr3_length: 16
clone_size: .
j_call: TRBJ2-2
v_call: TRBV5-4
cdr3_nt: TGTGCCAGCAGCTTGTCTAGCGGGGGGGTAGGCGGGGAGCTGTTTTTT
cdr3_aa: CASSLSSGGVGGELFF

d_call: .
cdr3_length: 15
clone_size: once
j_call: TRBJ2-1
v_call: TRBV2
cdr3_nt: TGTGCCAGCAGTGAAGCACAGGGCTCCTACAATGAGCAGTTCTTC
cdr3_aa: CASSEAQGSYNEQFF

d_call: .
cdr3_length: 13
clone_size: .
j_call: TRBJ1-5
v_call: TRBV6-6
cdr3_nt: TGTGCCAGCAGTCCGGGAATAAATCAGCCCCAGCATTTT
cdr3_aa: CASSPGINQPQHF

d_call: TRBD1
cdr3_length: 15
clone_size: .
j_call: TRBJ1-1
v_call: TRBV30
cdr3_nt: TGTGCCTGGAGAGACAGGGGGCGCGGGGGCACTGAAGCTTTCTTT
cdr3_aa: CAWRDRGRGGTEAFF

d_call: .
cdr3_length: 18
clone_size: .
j_call: TRBJ2-6
v_call: TRBV18
cdr3_nt: TGTGCCAGCTCACCAGGACAGAACTTATTAGCTGGGGCCAACGTCCTGACTTTC
cdr3_aa: CASSPGQNLLAGANVLTF

d_call: .
cdr3_length: 11
clone_size: .
j_call: TRBJ1-2
v_call: TRBV6-5
cdr3_nt: TGTGCCTCCAACTCCGGGACAGGCTACACCTTC
cdr3_aa: CASNSGTGYTF

d_call: .
cdr3_length: 12
clone_size: .
j_call: TRBJ1-1
v_call: TRBV28
cdr3_nt: TGTGCCAGCAGACGGGGTGTCACTGAAGCTTTCTTT
cdr3_aa: CASRRGVTEAFF

d_call: TRBD1
cdr3_length: 13
clone_size: .
j_call: TRBJ1-1
v_call: TRBV10-3
cdr3_nt: TGTGCCATCAGAGGACAGGGCGGGATTGAAGCTTTCTTT
cdr3_aa: CAIRGQGGIEAFF

d_call: TRBD2
cdr3_length: 19
clone_size: .
j_call: TRBJ2-2
v_call: TRBV3-1/TRBV3-2
cdr3_nt: TGTGCCAGCAGCCAAGACAAACTAGCGGGGGGGCGTGTCACCGGGGAGCTGTTTTTT
cdr3_aa: CASSQDKLAGGRVTGELFF

d_call: .
cdr3_length: 13
clone_size: .
j_call: TRBJ1-3
v_call: TRBV5-1
cdr3_nt: TGCGCCAGCAGCCCCGGACAGTTAAACACCATATATTTT
cdr3_aa: CASSPGQLNTIYF

d_call: TRBD1
cdr3_length: 15
clone_size: .
j_call: TRBJ2-1
v_call: TRBV5-1
cdr3_nt: TGCGCCAGCAGCCGGGGACAGGGGACCTACAATGAGCAGTTCTTC
cdr3_aa: CASSRGQGTYNEQFF

d_call: .
cdr3_length: 14
clone_size: .
j_call: TRBJ1-6
v_call: TRBV6-6
cdr3_nt: TGTGCCAGCAGTTACAGTCAGTATAATTCACCCCTCCACTTT
cdr3_aa: CASSYSQYNSPLHF

d_call: .
cdr3_length: 14
clone_size: .
j_call: TRBJ1-1
v_call: TRBV7-9
cdr3_nt: TGTGCCAGCAGCACCCAGGGGAGGGAGACTGAAGCTTTCTTT
cdr3_aa: CASSTQGRETEAFF

d_call: TRBD1
cdr3_length: 15
clone_size: .
j_call: TRBJ1-4
v_call: TRBV5-8
cdr3_nt: TGTGCCAGCAGCTTGGCCCAGGGGGTGCATGAAAAACTGTTTTTT
cdr3_aa: CASSLAQGVHEKLFF

d_call: .
cdr3_length: 14
clone_size: .
j_call: TRBJ2-3
v_call: TRBV5-1
cdr3_nt: TGCGCCAGCAGCCCGGGATGGGATACAGATACGCAGTATTTT
cdr3_aa: CASSPGWDTDTQYF

d_call: .
cdr3_length: 11
clone_size: few
j_call: TRBJ1-1
v_call: TRBV30
cdr3_nt: TGTGCCTGGAGTATGGGCTCTGAAGCTTTCTTT
cdr3_aa: CAWSMGSEAFF

d_call: .
cdr3_length: 14
clone_size: .
j_call: TRBJ2-5
v_call: TRBV6-6
cdr3_nt: TGTGCCAGCAGTTACGGCGGGGGCATGGAGACCCAGTACTTC
cdr3_aa: CASSYGGGMETQYF

d_call: TRBD1
cdr3_length: 17
clone_size: .
j_call: TRBJ1-4
v_call: TRBV6-1
cdr3_nt: TGTGCCAGCAGTGATTACCGGGACAGGGAACGAAGGGAAAAACTGTTTTTT
cdr3_aa: CASSDYRDRERREKLFF

d_call: TRBD1
cdr3_length: 15
clone_size: once
j_call: TRBJ2-7
v_call: TRBV2
cdr3_nt: TGTGCCAGCAGTGTTTCGGGACAGGGGTTCTACGAGCAGTACTTC
cdr3_aa: CASSVSGQGFYEQYF

d_call: TRBD2
cdr3_length: 16
clone_size: few
j_call: TRBJ2-3
v_call: TRBV6-1
cdr3_nt: TGTGCCAGCAGTGAATGGGCTAGCGGGGACACAGATACGCAGTATTTT
cdr3_aa: CASSEWASGDTDTQYF

d_call: .
cdr3_length: 14
clone_size: .
j_call: TRBJ2-3
v_call: TRBV6-4
cdr3_nt: TGTGCCAGCAGTGAGGAAGGGGAAGCAGATACGCAGTATTTT
cdr3_aa: CASSEEGEADTQYF

d_call: .
cdr3_length: 12
clone_size: .
j_call: TRBJ1-1
v_call: TRBV30
cdr3_nt: TGTGCCTGGAAAGAGCGTGGCACTGAAGCTTTCTTT
cdr3_aa: CAWKERGTEAFF